Presented here are 30 T cell receptor beta chains from one specimen sequenced in a study of T cell responses to AZD1222 COVID-19 vaccine. The repertoire was sequenced with immunoSEQ multiplex PCR; TCRdb's copy has only in-frame clones and lacks some. This table holds about 260,000 clones, 85% to 95% found once. This specimen consisted of peripheral blood, obtained on day 0 of AZD1222 vaccination. All receptors derive from an adult in good health.

The chain combines TRBV29-1 with TRBJ1-1; D possibly corresponds to TRBD1 (6 bases). There are 12 residues in the CDR3. Germline assignment: CDR1 SQVTM and CDR2 ANQGSEA. Trimming stripped 7 bases from V and 2 bases from J, with 11 bases between. The CDR3 DNA reads as TGCAGCGGCGGGACAAAAAACACTGAAGCTTTCTTT. This sequence encodes CSGGTKNTEAFF.

The V and J genes are TRBV2 and TRBJ1-5; maybe TRBD1 (5 bases). Per the germline V gene, CDR1 is SNHLY and CDR2 is FYNNEI. V was clipped by 6 bases and J by 2 bases, with 8 bases between them. The CDR3 consists of 13 residues. The CDR3 coding sequence is TGTGCCAGCAGAGGGGAGGGCAATCAGCCCCAGCATTTT. Its translation: CASRGEGNQPQHF.

The rearrangement uses TRBV11-3 and TRBJ2-3; 10 positions agree with TRBD2. Germline values: CDR1 SGHNT, CDR2 YENEEA. The CDR3 extends over 15 amino acids. Unmatched junction bases numbered 8, after V lost 6 bases and J lost 5 bases. As DNA, the CDR3 is TGTGCCAGCAGTCGGAGCGGGGGGGCCAGAGATACGCAGTATTTT. Its translation: CASSRSGGARDTQYF.

The rearrangement uses TRBV7-2 and TRBJ2-7; no firm D call. Germline CDR1 reads SGHTA; CDR2 reads FQGNSA. The V end was cut by 5 bases, the J end by 0 bases, with 8 bases between. This CDR3 is built from 13 residues. CDR3 region: CASSLTASYEQYF. The CDR3 bases are TGTGCCAGCAGCCTAACGGCCTCCTACGAGCAGTACTTC.

The rearrangement links TRBV9 to TRBJ1-5; D might be TRBD1 (5 bases). Between the trimmed V and J ends, which lost 0 bases and 6 bases, there was a span of 10 bases. The CDR3 is made up of 14 amino acids. Per the germline V gene, CDR1 is SGDLS and CDR2 is YYNGEE. The CDR3, as DNA: TGTGCCAGCAGCGTAGGCCAGGGTGGTCAGCCCCAGCATTTT. It codes for CASSVGQGGQPQHF.

The chain combines TRBV18 with TRBJ2-1, with D perhaps TRBD2 (6 bases). The CDR3 has 15 amino acids. V was cut by 0 bases and J by 3 bases, with 9 bases left in between. Germline V gene lookup returns CDR1 KGHSH and CDR2 LQKENI. The CDR3 DNA reads TGTGCCAGCTCACCACCTCGGCGGGGCTACAATGAGCAGTTCTTC. It yields the protein CASSPPRRGYNEQFF.

V is TRBV6-5 and J is TRBJ2-7, with D maybe TRBD1 (6 bases). Germline V CDR1 and CDR2: MNHEY, SVGAGI. This CDR3 region has 12 residues. V was cut by 5 bases and J by 5 bases, with 10 bases left in between. In nucleotides, the CDR3 is TGTGCCAGCAGTAGCACAGGGAACGAGCAGTACTTC. It translates to CASSSTGNEQYF.

CDR3 sequence reads: CSASGGHEQYF. In DNA form, the CDR3 reads TGCAGTGCTAGTGGGGGACACGAGCAGTACTTC. This chain uses TRBV20-1 with TRBJ2-7, with D possibly being TRBD1 or TRBD2 (5 bases each). Germline values: CDR1 DFQATT, CDR2 SNEGSKA (reference sequence). The V and J ends lost 3 bases and 5 bases respectively, with 8 bases between them. CDR3 length equals 11 residues.

The chain combines TRBV19 with TRBJ1-6; D gene unclear. Germline lookup yields CDR1 LNHDA and CDR2 SQIVND (reference sequence). This CDR3 spans 14 amino acids. Trimming stripped 5 bases from V and 5 bases from J, with 10 bases between. CDR3 sequence reads: CASSPHSDNSPLHF. CDR3 DNA: TGTGCCAGTAGTCCTCATTCCGATAATTCACCCCTCCACTTT.

This chain connects TRBV3-1 (or the pseudogene TRBV3-2) to TRBJ2-7; D assignment may be TRBD1 or TRBD2 (6 bases each). This CDR3 spans 13 amino acids. The ends were cut back, 0 bases at V and 11 bases at J, with 14 bases in the middle. From germline, CDR1 is LGHDT and CDR2 YNNKEL (reference sequence). CDR3 loop: CASSQDRPGAEYF. Written as DNA, the CDR3 is TGTGCCAGCAGCCAAGATCGGCCGGGGGCGGAGTACTTC.

The chain joins TRBV28 to TRBJ1-2; D not resolved. The CDR3 has 13 amino acids. Germline CDR1 reads MDHEN; CDR2 reads SYDVKM. V was pared by 3 bases and J by 2 bases, with 7 bases between. The CDR3 protein is CASSLSLNYGYTF. CDR3 DNA sequence: TGTGCCAGCAGTTTGAGTCTAAACTATGGCTACACCTTC.

This rearrangement joins TRBV18 to TRBJ2-3; 8 bases are shared with TRBD1. The length of the CDR3 is 15 residues. Trimming took 0 bases from V and 1 from J; bases not matched to a gene: 0. CDR1 and CDR2 from the germline V gene are KGHSH and LQKENI. The CDR3 DNA follows: TGTGCCAGCTCACCACCGGGACAGGGCACAGATACGCAGTATTTT. Translated, it gives CASSPPGQGTDTQYF.

V and J are TRBV2 and TRBJ2-1; the D gene is possibly TRBD2 (7 bases). V dropped 5 bases and J dropped 9 bases, with 17 bases sitting between them. The CDR3 runs to 14 residues. Per the germline V gene, CDR1 is SNHLY and CDR2 is FYNNEI. CDR3 in amino acids: CASSLDPGGPEQFF. The DNA of the CDR3 is TGTGCCAGCAGTCTCGACCCCGGGGGGCCTGAGCAGTTCTTC.

The chain combines TRBV2 with TRBJ2-3; D possibly uses TRBD1 or TRBD2 (6 bases each). Per the germline V gene, CDR1 is SNHLY and CDR2 is FYNNEI. The V and J ends lost 4 bases and 4 bases respectively, with 15 bases between them. This CDR3 has 15 residues. CDR3 region: CASSVALAGADTQYF. The CDR3 coding sequence is TGTGCCAGCAGTGTTGCACTAGCAGGGGCAGATACGCAGTATTTT.

The CDR3 DNA is TGTGCCAGCAGTGAAGGTAGCAAATTCTACGAGCAGTACTTC. It is translated as CASSEGSKFYEQYF. This chain connects TRBV2 to TRBJ2-7; D not certain. The length of the CDR3 is 14 residues. V dropped 1 base and J dropped 3 bases, with 10 bases sitting between them. Germline CDR1 reads SNHLY; CDR2 reads FYNNEI.

The rearrangement uses TRBV6-5 and TRBJ2-2; a possible D gene is TRBD1 (6 bases). Germline CDR1 is MNHEY and CDR2 is SVGAGI. The CDR3 sequence is 14 residues long. The V end was cut by 6 bases, the J end by 1 base, with 9 bases between. CDR3 residues: CASRPDRNTGELFF. The CDR3 DNA reads as TGTGCCAGCAGACCGGACAGGAACACCGGGGAGCTGTTTTTT.

The chain combines TRBV15 with TRBJ2-1, with 11 bases identical to TRBD1. The germline V gene encodes CDR1 LNHNV and CDR2 YYDKDF (reference sequence). The CDR3 length is 15 residues. V was clipped by 3 bases and J by 7 bases; unmatched bases: 5. This CDR3 is CATSRGQGVLNEQFF. The CDR3, as DNA: TGTGCCACCAGCAGGGGACAGGGGGTTCTAAATGAGCAGTTCTTC.

The chain links TRBV11-3 to TRBJ2-1, with D hard to call. The CDR3 has 17 residues. Trimming left V 5 bases short and J 0 bases short, with 17 bases between. Germline values: CDR1 SGHNT, CDR2 YENEEA. CDR3 residues: CASSPNPLANSYNEQFF. CDR3 nucleotides: TGTGCCAGCAGCCCAAACCCCTTGGCAAACTCCTACAATGAGCAGTTCTTC.

This clone was recorded only once. The V and J genes are TRBV5-1 and TRBJ2-1, with no clear D. This CDR3 is built from 15 residues. V gave up 6 bases and J gave up 2 bases, with 15 bases separating them. The V gene's germline CDR1 is SGHRS and CDR2 YFSETQ. The CDR3 sequence is CASTSLGSAYNEQFF. The CDR3, as DNA: TGCGCCAGCACCTCCTTGGGAAGCGCCTACAATGAGCAGTTCTTC.

The CDR3 DNA reads as TGCGCCAGCAGCCTAGACGGGTGGAACGAGCAGTACTTC. Protein: CASSLDGWNEQYF. The chain links TRBV5-1 to TRBJ2-7; D ambiguous. The V end was cut by 4 bases, the J end by 5 bases, with 13 bases between. Per the germline V gene, CDR1 is SGHRS and CDR2 is YFSETQ. The CDR3 sequence is 13 residues long.

V is TRBV9 and J is TRBJ2-5; TRBD2 aligns across 13 bases. V gave up 1 base and J gave up 1 base; unmatched junction bases: 1. Germline V gene lookup returns CDR1 SGDLS and CDR2 YYNGEE. The CDR3 is made up of 16 amino acids. CDR3: CASSVTSGRVQETQYF. The CDR3 region has the DNA TGTGCCAGCAGCGTAACTAGCGGGAGGGTCCAAGAGACCCAGTACTTC.

The J gene is TRBJ2-2, the V gene TRBV7-9; 11 bases align to TRBD2. Germline CDR1 and CDR2: SEHNR and FQNEAQ (reference sequence). V trimming: 5 bases; J trimming: 4 bases; junction bases outside the gene matches: 6. This CDR3 is built from 16 residues. CDR3 coding DNA: TGTGCCAGCAGCCCCGTAGCGGGAGGGTTCACCGGGGAGCTGTTTTTT. This codes for CASSPVAGGFTGELFF.

This clone was seen ten or more times. This rearrangement joins TRBV6-5 to TRBJ2-5, with no clear D. Germline V gene lookup returns CDR1 MNHEY and CDR2 SVGAGI. The V end was cut by 6 bases, the J end by 5 bases, with 7 bases between. This CDR3 spans 11 amino acids. CDR3 protein: CASSLYETQYF. In DNA form, the CDR3 reads TGTGCCAGCAGCCTCTACGAGACCCAGTACTTC.

This chain connects TRBV28 to TRBJ2-7, with a weak D call TRBD1 (6 bases). CDR1 and CDR2 from the germline V gene are MDHEN and SYDVKM. Trimming removed 8 bases from V and 2 bases from J, with 10 bases in between. This CDR3 spans 12 amino acids. In DNA, the CDR3 is TGTGCCAGCGGACAGCCCACCTACGAGCAGTACTTC. Translating gives CASGQPTYEQYF.

This rearrangement joins TRBV24-1 to TRBJ1-5; weak D call: TRBD1 (6 bases). The CDR3 spans 15 residues. CDR1 KGHDR and CDR2 SFDVKD come from the germline V gene. The V end lost 3 bases, the J end lost 3 bases, and 11 bases lay between the germline ends. In nucleotides, the CDR3 is TGTGCCACCAGTGATGGGGGCCAGTACAATCAGCCCCAGCATTTT. Its translation is CATSDGGQYNQPQHF.

The chain joins TRBV9 to TRBJ2-1; 12 bases fit TRBD2. The germline CDR1 and CDR2 sequences are SGDLS and YYNGEE. V lost 0 bases, J lost 8 bases, and 6 bases stayed unmatched. The CDR3 loop spans 16 amino acids. The DNA for the CDR3 is TGTGCCAGCAGCGTAGGGGCTAGCGGGGGGGCAGATGAGCAGTTCTTC. It yields the protein CASSVGASGGADEQFF.

A single count supports this clone. This chain uses TRBV2 with TRBJ2-1; either TRBD1 or TRBD2 may fit D (6 bases each). Germline assignment: CDR1 SNHLY and CDR2 FYNNEI. The CDR3 sequence is 14 residues long. Between the trimmed V and J ends, which lost 5 bases and 2 bases, there was a span of 10 bases. DNA of the CDR3: TGTGCCAGCAGTACGGGGGCGGCCTACAATGAGCAGTTCTTC. Its translation is CASSTGAAYNEQFF.

The chain links TRBV5-6 to TRBJ2-6; D is ambiguous. CDR1 is SGHDT, CDR2 YYEEEE, per germline. Trimming took 0 bases from V and 2 from J, leaving 6 bases between them. The CDR3 contains 15 residues. The DNA for the CDR3 is TGTGCCAGCAGCTTGGACAGTGCTGGGGCCAACGTCCTGACTTTC. This codes for CASSLDSAGANVLTF.

The rearrangement links TRBV30 to TRBJ2-1, with a tentative D call TRBD1 (6 bases). This CDR3 is 13 amino acids long. Germline assignment: CDR1 GTSNPN and CDR2 SVGIG (reference sequence). Trimming took off 5 bases at V and 6 bases at J, with 14 bases between the two ends. This CDR3 reads CAWLRGRGNEQFF. The DNA for the CDR3 is TGTGCCTGGCTTAGGGGGAGAGGCAATGAGCAGTTCTTC.

Here the CDR3 DNA reads TGTGCCAGCAGTGAAGCGCGGGGGCACTACGAGCAGTACTTC. This codes for CASSEARGHYEQYF. The chain is built from TRBV2 and TRBJ2-7, with a possible D match to TRBD2 (7 bases). The ends were cut back, 0 bases at V and 3 bases at J, with 9 bases in the middle. This CDR3 region has 14 residues. Germline V gene data show CDR1 as SNHLY and CDR2 as FYNNEI.